This T cell receptor (beta chain) emerged from a study of post-analysis software for immune sequencing data. Findings and limits, study-wide: Among four to six TRBV segments more frequent in patients than controls were TRBV5-6, TRBV5-1 and TRBV20-1.

The germline V gene encodes CDR1 MGHRA and CDR2 YSYEKL. The length of the CDR3 is 17 residues. V was shortened by 0 bases and J by 4 bases, with 17 bases between the two germline ends. Each TCR beta cDNA library carried unique molecular identifiers. A single record per CDR3 protein comes from TCRdb applying MiXCR to the PCR reads. This sample has roughly 800,000 distinct CDR3 sequences, with 40% to 55% found just once. As regards this clonotype: Antigen specificity is unknown.

Sequencing was done on a sample of blood. V usage is TRBV4-1 and J usage is TRBJ2-3; no clear D. The receptor's source is a girl aged 5-17 years with multiple sclerosis. CDR3: CASSQEGPTLLPDTQYF. The CDR3 DNA follows: TGCGCCAGCAGCCAAGAAGGACCTACTCTCCTCCCAGATACGCAGTATTTT.